This T cell receptor beta chain was obtained from a study of cytomegalovirus exposure and HLA in healthy donors. Looked up from germline, CDR1 is LNHDA and CDR2 is SQIVND (reference sequence). The CDR3 extends over 14 amino acids. The germline V and J ends were trimmed by 5 bases and 6 bases, with 14 bases remaining between them. About this clone itself: Its antigen remains unknown.

Each donor was healthy, and each was a bone marrow donor. The PCR employed 60 Vbeta primers together with 13 Jbeta primers. The table came from immunoSEQ multiplex PCR; TCRdb's copy has only in-frame clones and leaves some out. The table has fewer than 130,000 clones, approximately 66% seen once. Study-wide results and caveats: While the bulk of TCR sequences proved rare, some public TCRs turned up in many donors.

The chain recombines TRBV19 with TRBJ1-5, with D uncertain. This TCR came from a man in his forties or fifties in good health and CMV-seropositive. The sequenced sample was PBMCs. The CDR3 region has the DNA TGTGCCAGTAGTTTACAGAGCTGGGTTCAGCCCCAGCATTTT. Translated: CASSLQSWVQPQHF.